This T cell receptor (beta chain) is drawn from a study of OX40 agonist ivuxolimab in advanced cancers. Method: immunoSEQ multiplex PCR; TCRdb's copy keeps in-frame clones and lacks some. The sample carries 45,000 to 60,000 clones, 85% to 95% recorded once. The CDR3 is 13 amino acids. Germline V CDR1 and CDR2: SQVTM, ANQGSEA. V lost 2 bases to trimming and J lost 7 bases, with 15 bases between them. Autoimmune disease history or systemic immunosuppression was exclusionary. The chain uses TRBV29-1 and TRBJ2-7; D possibly uses TRBD1 or TRBD2 (5 bases each). The receptor's source is an adult with an advanced solid tumor such as melanoma, head and neck, liver or kidney cancer. The specimen comprised CD4+ or CD8+ T cells sorted from blood, sampled in a trial of the OX40 agonist ivuxolimab. The DNA of the CDR3 is TGCAGCGTTGAAAGGGGATCCTCGGGGGAGCAGTACTTC. It codes for CSVERGSSGEQYF.